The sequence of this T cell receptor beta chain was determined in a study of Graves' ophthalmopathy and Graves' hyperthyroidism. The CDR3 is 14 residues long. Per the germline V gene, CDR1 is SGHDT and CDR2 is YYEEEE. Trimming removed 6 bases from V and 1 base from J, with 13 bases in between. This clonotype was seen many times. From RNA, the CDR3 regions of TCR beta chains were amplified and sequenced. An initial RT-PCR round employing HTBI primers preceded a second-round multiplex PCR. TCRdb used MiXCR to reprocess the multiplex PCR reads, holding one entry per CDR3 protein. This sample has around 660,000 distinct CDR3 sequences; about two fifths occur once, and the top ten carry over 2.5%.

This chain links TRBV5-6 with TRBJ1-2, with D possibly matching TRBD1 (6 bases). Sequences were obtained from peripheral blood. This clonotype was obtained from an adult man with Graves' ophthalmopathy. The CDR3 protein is CASTWGAVNYGYTF. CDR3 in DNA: TGTGCCAGCACCTGGGGGGCAGTTAACTATGGCTACACCTTC. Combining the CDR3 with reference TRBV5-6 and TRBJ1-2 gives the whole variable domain DAGVTQSPTHLIKTRGQQVTLRCSPKSGHDTVSWYQQALGQGPQFIFQYYEEEERQRGNFPDRFSGHQFPNYSSELNVNALLLGDSALYLCASTWGAVNYGYTFGSGTRLTVV.